The 5 T cell receptor beta chains below were found in one sample sequenced in a study of radiation and T cells in renal cell carcinoma. Sequenced by immunoSEQ multiplex PCR; TCRdb stores in-frame clones only, minus some. The sample lists some 120,000 clones, approximately 78% seen once, with around 1.8% in the top ten. The time point here: blood 2 weeks post-SBRT. Treatment in this sample: 15 Gy SBRT to primary tumor, nephrectomy 4 weeks later. Sequencing was performed on blood, taken from a patient whose treatment included radiotherapy and nephrectomy. These receptors originate from an older woman with renal cell carcinoma.

The genes are TRBV5-1 and TRBJ1-4; D uncertain. The length of the CDR3 is 15 residues. Trimming took 0 bases from V and 7 from J, leaving 13 bases between them. CDR1 is SGHRS, CDR2 YFSETQ, per germline. DNA for the CDR3: TGCGCCAGCAGCTTGGATCCGGGGTCGAGTGAAAAACTGTTTTTT. Protein product: CASSLDPGSSEKLFF. Full variable domain (rest looked up from reference TRBV5-1 and TRBJ1-4): KAGVTQTPRYLIKTRGQQVTLSCSPISGHRSVSWYQQTPGQGLQFLFEYFSETQRNKGNFPGRFSGRQFSNSRSEMNVSTLELGDSALYLCASSLDPGSSEKLFFGSGTQLSVL.

The J gene is TRBJ1-2, the V gene TRBV18, with TRBD1 identical over 9 bases. Trimming cost V 3 bases and J 8 bases; bases outside gene matches: 10. The CDR3 has 15 amino acids. Germline CDR1 is KGHSH and CDR2 is LQKENI. As DNA, the CDR3 is TGTGCCAGCTCACCCCGGGACAGGGTCTTCTGGGGCTACACCTTC. Encoded protein: CASSPRDRVFWGYTF.

The chain recombines TRBV6-1 with TRBJ2-7; D uncertain. Deletions cut 5 bases from V and 0 bases from J, with 8 bases between. Germline CDR1 reads MNHNS; CDR2 reads SASEGT. This CDR3 has 13 residues. The CDR3 loop is CASSPDPSYEQYF. CDR3 sequence (DNA): TGTGCCAGCAGTCCCGACCCCTCCTACGAGCAGTACTTC.

This chain joins TRBV6-6 and TRBJ1-1, with TRBD1 as a possible D gene (5 bases). V was clipped by 6 bases and J by 5 bases, with 13 bases between them. The CDR3 is 13 amino acids. In germline, CDR1 is MNHNY, CDR2 SVGAGI (reference sequence). The CDR3 reads CASRSTGPTEAFF. DNA of the CDR3: TGTGCCAGCAGGTCAACGGGGCCTACTGAAGCTTTCTTT.

This clone has a handful of counts. The chain has TRBV9 and TRBJ1-1; D not resolved. Germline-derived CDR1 and CDR2 are SGDLS and YYNGEE. Trimming pared 2 bases from V and 0 bases from J, leaving 8 bases between. CDR3 length: 14 amino acids. CDR3 in amino acids: CASSVEVMNTEAFF. CDR3 nucleotide sequence: TGTGCCAGCAGCGTTGAAGTGATGAACACTGAAGCTTTCTTT.